This T cell receptor beta chain originates from a study of blood T cell repertoires in COVID-19 (dated by TCRdb to between 2020 and 2021). Study-wide context: Samples covering the acute and convalescent phases of COVID-19 were provided by collaborators in the United States, Italy and Spain. Deeply sampled blood TCRbeta repertoires from subjects exposed to, actively infected with, or recovered from COVID-19 were included in the dataset. The repertoires were released in a freely available public database intended as a resource for research on the immune response to SARS-CoV-2. Sample metadata almost always included a de-identified subject ID, COVID-19 status, age in years and sex. The prospective study material was composed of cDNA or gDNA derived from T cells, B-cell-depleted T cells, or PBMCs. Samples came from the ongoing ImmuneRACE study (first 160 participants) plus 1,254 subjects from 6 global collaborators. Where available, HLA class I and class II types were taken from metadata supplied by the sample provider and were not determined by assay-based typing. Beyond this particular receptor, the publication reports: How much clinical and demographic metadata was included differed by source and by participant, and the metadata was provided uncurated.

The collaborating institutions used their own protocols to collect whole blood in K2EDTA tubes. Collaborator samples were shipped for TCRbeta analysis as frozen whole blood, isolated PBMCs, or DNA extracted from either sample type. The immunoSEQ Assay, a bias-controlled multiplex PCR, was used to amplify TCRbeta CDR3 regions from genomic DNA. In the authors' own workflow: The number of nucleated cells in each sample was estimated by amplification of reference gene primers within the assay. To quantify the absolute abundance of each unique TCRbeta CDR3 rearrangement, sequence reads were collapsed and filtered. For each sample, productive Simpson clonality was calculated as the square root of Simpson's diversity index across productive rearrangements. Entries here come from immuneACCESS through TCRdb and include only in-frame sequences with V and J called. Some clones fail to appear in such tables; in the studies checked, an unresolved V gene covers under half of the shortfall, and the cause of the remainder is unknown. That table supplies the V and J calls and clone size; D and trimming were determined from the DNA. The sample data list hundreds of thousands of clones, and 75% to 90% of these were observed just once. The ten largest clones add up to almost 1.5% of the sample.

CDR1 and CDR2 were assigned from the germline V gene as MGHDK and SYGVNS. Including the terminal cysteine and phenylalanine, the CDR3 comprises 15 residues. The only DNA kept is the CDR3, 45 bases in frame from the first base. Trimming removed 8 bases from V and 0 bases from J; the gene matches leave 5 bases unexplained. Comments on this clone: Its target antigen remains unknown. Within one base of it there is no much larger clone, and no base qualities were kept.

Sequencing was carried out using peripheral blood. The source is a woman in her twenties or thirties with active or convalescent COVID-19. The sequence joins TRBV25-1 to TRBJ2-2, with 8 bases matching TRBD1. The DNA sequence is TGTGCCAGCCAGAGGACAGGGTCGAACACCGGGGAGCTGTTTTTT. Translated, it reads CASQRTGSNTGELFF.